These T cell receptor beta chains were read from a single sample in a study of T-cell memory formation after mild COVID-19. TCRdb passed the 5' RACE reads through MiXCR, listing each CDR3 protein once. The table has 120,000 to 150,000 distinct CDR3 sequences, 15% to 20% seen once; the top ten hold under 2.5%. Sequencing used PBMCs or a T cell subset sorted from them (not recorded which). These receptors all come from an adult woman who had mild COVID-19 (a few samples of this study predate the infection). Cell type and time point are not known. Each CDR3 is given without its conserved first and last residue. The order of the fields is J gene, V gene, CDR3 length, CDR3 protein.

>TRBJ2-3|TRBV20-1|14
SASDRTSQFTDTQY
>TRBJ1-2|TRBV7-2|15
ASSLEDRGRGRDGYT
>TRBJ1-1|TRBV29-1|9
SVRTGPEAF
>TRBJ2-3|TRBV3-1|15
ASSQHPRDRVADTQY
>TRBJ1-1|TRBV5-1|11
ASRIGVDTEAF
>TRBJ2-1|TRBV6-2/TRBV6-3|14
ASSWQRDILGNEQF
>TRBJ2-2|TRBV20-1|12
SARDRGSTGELF
>TRBJ2-1|TRBV7-9|12
ASTLQGAYNEQF
>TRBJ1-2|TRBV29-1|10
SVDGGTYGYT
>TRBJ2-1|TRBV5-1|16
ASSSSVSGVSSYNEQF
>TRBJ2-3|TRBV5-1|14
ASSGTGVPSTDTQY
>TRBJ1-1|TRBV7-6|12
ASSPRGGWTEAF
>TRBJ2-1|TRBV11-2|11
ASSFNTYNEQF
>TRBJ2-4|TRBV6-5|13
ASSSPGQGINIQY
>TRBJ2-2|TRBV24-1|13
ATSEAAPFPGELF
>TRBJ1-2|TRBV12-3/TRBV12-4|13
ASSLVTAANYGYT
>TRBJ2-3|TRBV20-1|10
SAWAAPDTQY
>TRBJ2-7|TRBV4-1|13
ASSHFSGPRYEQY
>TRBJ2-3|TRBV7-2|15
ASSLLGGGTSTDTQY
>TRBJ1-3|TRBV12-3/TRBV12-4|11
ASSLGTRNTIY
>TRBJ2-2|TRBV12-3/TRBV12-4|11
ASSLTGPGELF
>TRBJ1-1|TRBV6-4|11
ASSVRGNTEAF
>TRBJ2-7|TRBV20-1|11
SARDRVTYEQY
>TRBJ2-7|TRBV2|12
ASKVGTGDSEQY
>TRBJ1-2|TRBV12-3/TRBV12-4|12
ASSWREANYGYT
>TRBJ1-4|TRBV4-2|13
ASSQDLQGNEKLF
>TRBJ1-2|TRBV6-5|12
ASSSDRGIHGYT
>TRBJ2-3|TRBV7-2|14
ASSFTGTGEGDTQY
>TRBJ2-7|TRBV24-1|16
ATSDFWVAGGPGDEQY
>TRBJ2-3|TRBV29-1|8
SALEDTQY
>TRBJ2-5|TRBV5-5|14
ASSSSSELLQETQY
>TRBJ1-3|TRBV12-3/TRBV12-4|16
ASSLRVFTKGERNTIY
>TRBJ1-5|TRBV18|13
ASSPQTGANQPQH
>TRBJ1-5|TRBV6-5|11
ASSYQGVGPQH
>TRBJ1-2|TRBV14|11
ASSQSRANGYT
>TRBJ2-3|TRBV5-4|14
ASSSLGQGIGDTQY
>TRBJ1-1|TRBV11-2|13
ASKIGTSGNTEAF
>TRBJ1-1|TRBV27|12
ASSPHRVNTEAF
>TRBJ2-7|TRBV4-3|13
ASSQVASGSREQY
>TRBJ1-5|TRBV24-1|13
ATSETRTGNQPQH
>TRBJ2-1|TRBV12-3/TRBV12-4|16
ASSFTVNGGRRYNEQF
>TRBJ2-7|TRBV6-5|13
ASSVTGTGTYEQY
>TRBJ1-2|TRBV5-1|12
ASSLDRADYGYT
>TRBJ2-5|TRBV7-3|11
ASSFSGGETQY
>TRBJ2-1|TRBV7-6|14
ASSPGRGRDHNEQF
>TRBJ1-1|TRBV7-2|11
ASSPSGGRVAF
>TRBJ2-1|TRBV25-1|10
ASTSYNFEQF
>TRBJ2-1|TRBV3-1|12
ASSPFGQWNEQF
>TRBJ1-6|TRBV2|12
ASRWAGDNSPLH
>TRBJ2-6|TRBV29-1|12
SAMSGPGANVLT
>TRBJ2-3|TRBV20-1|12
SAPILRGADTQY
>TRBJ2-7|TRBV18|14
ASSRRTSGETYEQY
>TRBJ1-2|TRBV9|13
ASSVEAGSIYGYT
>TRBJ2-3|TRBV2|10
ASSEGGDTQY
>TRBJ2-5|TRBV27|13
ASRVLAGGQETQY
>TRBJ2-7|TRBV12-3/TRBV12-4|12
ASGGPDRGAEQY